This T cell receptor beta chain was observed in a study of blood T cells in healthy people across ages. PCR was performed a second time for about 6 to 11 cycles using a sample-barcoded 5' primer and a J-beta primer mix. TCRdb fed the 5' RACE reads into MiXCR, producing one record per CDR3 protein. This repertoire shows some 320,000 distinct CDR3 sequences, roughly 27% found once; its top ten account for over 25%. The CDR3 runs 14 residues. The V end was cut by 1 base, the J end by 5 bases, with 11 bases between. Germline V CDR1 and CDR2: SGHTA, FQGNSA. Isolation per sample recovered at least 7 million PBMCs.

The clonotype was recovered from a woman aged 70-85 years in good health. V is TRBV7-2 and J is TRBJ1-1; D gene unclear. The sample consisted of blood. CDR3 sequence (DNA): TGTGCCAGCAGCTTAGTTGGTCCGTTTACTGAAGCTTTCTTT. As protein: CASSLVGPFTEAFF.